Shown below are 20 T cell receptor beta chains from a single sample sequenced in a study of blood T cell repertoires in COVID-19. The table came from immunoSEQ multiplex PCR; TCRdb's copy has only in-frame clones and leaves some out. The sample has a few hundred thousand clones, 70% to 85% seen once. Material for sequencing was peripheral blood. Source of these receptors: a human donor with acute or convalescent COVID-19. The donor label of this sample is uncertain.

A remark on this clone: This CDR3 is also generated by other DNA sequences in the sample. The chain couples TRBV2 to TRBJ2-7, with TRBD2 matching 8 bases. CDR1 is SNHLY and CDR2 is FYNNEI in the germline V gene. The CDR3 is made up of 12 amino acids. After removal of 7 bases from V and 3 bases from J, the junction contained 2 bases not matched to a gene. The CDR3 DNA is TGTGCCAGCACCGGGGGGGGCTACGAGCAGTACTTC. Its protein is CASTGGGYEQYF.

V and J are TRBV4-2 and TRBJ2-1; D perhaps matches TRBD2 (6 bases). Trimming stripped 0 bases from V and 10 bases from J, with 10 bases between. In germline, CDR1 is LGHNA, CDR2 YNFKEQ. The CDR3 runs 13 residues. In DNA form, the CDR3 reads TGTGCCAGCAGCCAAGATGGTGGGGGGGAGCAGTTCTTC. Amino acid sequence: CASSQDGGGEQFF.

The rearrangement uses TRBV5-6 and TRBJ2-5; maybe TRBD1 (6 bases). CDR1 SGHDT and CDR2 YYEEEE come from the germline V gene. This CDR3 has 14 residues. Trimming pared 4 bases from V and 9 bases from J, leaving 19 bases between. The CDR3 sequence is CASSPKTGGGAQYF. DNA for the CDR3: TGTGCCAGCAGCCCTAAGACAGGCGGTGGGGCCCAGTACTTC. Combining the CDR3 with reference TRBV5-6 and TRBJ2-5 gives the whole variable domain DAGVTQSPTHLIKTRGQQVTLRCSPKSGHDTVSWYQQALGQGPQFIFQYYEEEERQRGNFPDRFSGHQFPNYSSELNVNALLLGDSALYLCASSPKTGGGAQYFGPGTRLLVL.

The chain links TRBV10-2 to TRBJ1-1, with D possibly being TRBD1 (6 bases). V gave up 1 base and J gave up 7 bases, with 13 bases separating them. From germline, CDR1 is WSHSY and CDR2 SAAADI. CDR3 size: 14 residues. This chain's CDR3 is CASSELGAQDEAFF. CDR3 nucleotides: TGCGCCAGCAGTGAGTTGGGGGCGCAAGATGAAGCTTTCTTT.

The rearrangement links TRBV19 to TRBJ1-2, with 7 nucleotides matching TRBD1. J gave up 3 bases and V 4 bases, and 8 bases lay outside the gene matches. In germline, CDR1 is LNHDA, CDR2 SQIVND (reference sequence). There are 15 residues in the CDR3. CDR3 DNA: TGTGCCAGTAGTAGGACAGGCGACTTCCACTATGGCTACACCTTC. Protein sequence: CASSRTGDFHYGYTF.

This sequence joins TRBV29-1 and TRBJ2-7; weak D call: TRBD1 (6 bases). Germline CDR1 and CDR2: SQVTM and ANQGSEA. The CDR3 consists of 13 residues. Trimming removed 4 bases at V and 0 bases at J, with 10 bases between. The CDR3 DNA is TGCAGCGTTGCGCCAGGGGCCTCCTACGAGCAGTACTTC. Translating gives CSVAPGASYEQYF.

J is TRBJ2-3 and V is TRBV6-1; 10 positions match TRBD2. Unmatched junction bases numbered 4, after V lost 3 bases and J lost 1 base. Germline CDR1 is MNHNS and CDR2 is SASEGT. This CDR3 is built from 16 residues. The CDR3 DNA reads TGTGCCAGCAGTGAGAGGCTAGCGGGGGGCACAGATACGCAGTATTTT. Protein: CASSERLAGGTDTQYF.

J is TRBJ2-3 and V is TRBV7-2; tentative D call: TRBD2 (5 bases). Per the germline V gene, CDR1 is SGHTA and CDR2 is FQGNSA. The CDR3 has 16 amino acids. V was shortened by 3 bases and J by 1 base, with 14 bases between the two germline ends. The CDR3 sequence: CASSFNGGLRTDTQYF. The CDR3 bases are TGTGCCAGCAGCTTCAACGGAGGTCTCCGCACAGATACGCAGTATTTT.

This chain uses TRBV6-1 with TRBJ2-3, with 7 positions matching TRBD1. Germline CDR1 and CDR2: MNHNS and SASEGT. The CDR3 runs to 16 residues. Trimming removed 4 bases from V and 1 base from J; junction bases left unmatched: 8. CDR3 coding DNA: TGTGCCAGCAGTGCGTGGGGGACAGTCGGCACAGATACGCAGTATTTT. This translates into CASSAWGTVGTDTQYF.

The chain combines TRBV28 with TRBJ1-5; possibly TRBD1 for D (6 bases). The V end was cut by 6 bases, the J end by 4 bases, with 16 bases between. The germline V gene encodes CDR1 MDHEN and CDR2 SYDVKM. The CDR3 spans 15 residues. In DNA, the CDR3 is TGTGCCAGCAGGCAGAGAACCCAGGGGAATCAGCCCCAGCATTTT. As protein: CASRQRTQGNQPQHF.

The chain recombines TRBV30 with TRBJ1-5, with D tentatively TRBD1 (5 bases). The germline V gene encodes CDR1 GTSNPN and CDR2 SVGIG (reference sequence). Trimming removed 1 base at V and 0 bases at J, with 10 bases between. This CDR3 spans 15 amino acids. Here the CDR3 DNA reads TGTGCCTGGAGTGGGCAGGGCCTTAGCAATCAGCCCCAGCATTTT. It codes for CAWSGQGLSNQPQHF.

The chain links TRBV13 to TRBJ2-2, with 12 bases matching TRBD1. J lost 7 bases, V lost 7 bases, and 13 bases had no gene match. The CDR3 has 17 residues. The germline V gene has CDR1 PRHDT and CDR2 FYEKMQ (reference sequence). CDR3 sequence reads: CASTSTGTGGAIGELFF. The CDR3 DNA sequence: TGTGCCAGCACCTCGACCGGGACAGGGGGCGCGATCGGGGAGCTGTTTTTT.

V is TRBV5-6 and J is TRBJ2-5; D is possibly TRBD2 (5 bases). The CDR3 consists of 14 residues. In germline, CDR1 is SGHDT, CDR2 YYEEEE. V lost 1 base, J lost 1 base, and 8 bases lay in between. CDR3 in amino acids: CASSLRLSQETQYF. For the CDR3, the DNA is TGTGCCAGCAGCTTGCGACTATCCCAAGAGACCCAGTACTTC.

The genes are TRBV6-5 and TRBJ2-1; D is perhaps TRBD1 (5 bases). The CDR3 has 12 residues. CDR1 MNHEY and CDR2 SVGAGI come from the germline V gene. V was shortened by 7 bases and J by 7 bases, with 11 bases between the two germline ends. CDR3 coding DNA: TGTGCCAGCAAGTCAGGGCCGAATGAGCAGTTCTTC. It yields the protein CASKSGPNEQFF.

This chain connects TRBV29-1 to TRBJ2-2; 9 bases are a match to TRBD2. V shed 4 bases, J shed 2 bases, and the junction held 8 bases outside the gene matches. From germline, CDR1 is SQVTM and CDR2 ANQGSEA. The CDR3 sequence is 16 residues long. CDR3: CSVGSLAGFNTGELFF. The CDR3 coding sequence is TGCAGCGTTGGGAGTCTAGCGGGATTCAACACCGGGGAGCTGTTTTTT.

The chain employs TRBV28 and TRBJ1-4; perhaps TRBD1 as D (5 bases). The germline V gene has CDR1 MDHEN and CDR2 SYDVKM. Trimming left V 6 bases short and J 0 bases short, with 5 bases between. The CDR3 consists of 13 residues. The DNA of the CDR3 is TGTGCCAGCAGGGGGCCAACTAATGAAAAACTGTTTTTT. This sequence encodes CASRGPTNEKLFF.

In DNA, the CDR3 is TGCAGTGCTAGCTTGGGCCCTGAAGCTTTCTTT. Protein product: CSASLGPEAFF. The J gene is TRBJ1-1, the V gene TRBV20-1; no reliable D call. Germline-derived CDR1 and CDR2 are DFQATT and SNEGSKA (reference sequence). Trimming cost V 3 bases and J 6 bases, with 8 bases left between them. This CDR3 is 11 amino acids long.

J is TRBJ2-5 and V is TRBV5-1, with 8 positions matching TRBD1. This CDR3 region has 13 residues. The junction had 2 bases not matched to a gene; V was cut back by 3 bases and J by 4 bases. Germline values: CDR1 SGHRS, CDR2 YFSETQ. The CDR3 nucleotides are TGCGCCAGCAGCTATACAGGGGGAGAGACCCAGTACTTC. This encodes CASSYTGGETQYF.

V usage is TRBV7-9 and J usage is TRBJ2-2, with D possibly matching TRBD2 (6 bases). Per the germline V gene, CDR1 is SEHNR and CDR2 is FQNEAQ (reference sequence). The CDR3 is 15 residues long. V lost 2 bases to trimming and J lost 1 base, with 8 bases between them. CDR3 region: CASSLHGRNTGELFF. The CDR3 nucleotides are TGTGCCAGCAGCTTACACGGGAGGAACACCGGGGAGCTGTTTTTT.

The rearrangement links TRBV5-1 to TRBJ2-1; 13 bases are shared with TRBD2. The trim removed 6 bases at V and 5 bases at J, leaving 8 bases unmatched. Germline V CDR1 and CDR2: SGHRS, YFSETQ. This CDR3 is built from 16 residues. Here the CDR3 DNA reads TGCGCCAGCACAGCCGGGACTAGCGGGGTTCACAATGAGCAGTTCTTC. Residues: CASTAGTSGVHNEQFF. The full variable domain, rest sourced from reference TRBV5-1 and TRBJ2-1, is KAGVTQTPRYLIKTRGQQVTLSCSPISGHRSVSWYQQTPGQGLQFLFEYFSETQRNKGNFPGRFSGRQFSNSRSEMNVSTLELGDSALYLCASTAGTSGVHNEQFFGPGTRLTVL.